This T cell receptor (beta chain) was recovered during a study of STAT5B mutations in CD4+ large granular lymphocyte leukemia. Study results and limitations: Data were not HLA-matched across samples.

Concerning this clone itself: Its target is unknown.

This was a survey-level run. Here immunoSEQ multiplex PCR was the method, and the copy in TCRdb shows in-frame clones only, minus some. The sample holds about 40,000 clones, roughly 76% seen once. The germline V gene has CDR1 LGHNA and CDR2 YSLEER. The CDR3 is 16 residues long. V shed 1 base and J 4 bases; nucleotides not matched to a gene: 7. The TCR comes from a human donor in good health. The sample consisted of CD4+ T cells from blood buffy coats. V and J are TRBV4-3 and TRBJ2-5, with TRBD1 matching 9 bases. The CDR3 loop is CASSQGATTGGETQYF. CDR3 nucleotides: TGCGCCAGCAGCCAAGGGGCCACGACAGGGGGAGAGACCCAGTACTTC.